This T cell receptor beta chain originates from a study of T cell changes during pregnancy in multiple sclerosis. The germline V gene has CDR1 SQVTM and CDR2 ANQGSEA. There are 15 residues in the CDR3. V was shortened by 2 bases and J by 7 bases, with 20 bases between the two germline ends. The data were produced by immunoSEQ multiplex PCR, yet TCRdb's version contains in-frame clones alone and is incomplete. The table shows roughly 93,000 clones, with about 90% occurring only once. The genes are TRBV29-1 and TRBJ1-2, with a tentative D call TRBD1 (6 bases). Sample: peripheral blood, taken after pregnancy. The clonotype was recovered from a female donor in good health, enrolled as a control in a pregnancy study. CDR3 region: CSVEHMARGRFGYTF. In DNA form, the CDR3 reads TGCAGCGTTGAACACATGGCGCGGGGGCGATTTGGCTACACCTTC.